The 9 T cell receptor beta chains below all came from one sample that was sequenced in a study of cytomegalovirus exposure and HLA in healthy donors. The PCR had 60 Vbeta and 13 Jbeta primers. Data came from immunoSEQ multiplex PCR; TCRdb stores just in-frame clones and leaves some out. The sample holds about 190,000 clones; approximately 78% are singletons and the top ten take roughly 15%. The specimen was PBMCs. These receptors were collected from a woman under 40 in good health and CMV-seropositive.

Turning to this clone: Germline is not matched at one junction end, which may reflect a read error. Other DNA sequences from this sample encode an identical CDR3 as well. CDR3 protein: CASSQIVRGGAFF. The CDR3 nucleotides are TGCGCCAGCAGCCAAATCGTTAGGGGGGGAGCTTTCTTT. V usage is TRBV14 and J usage is TRBJ1-1; D may be TRBD1 (6 bases). CDR3 length: 13 residues. Germline assignment: CDR1 SGHDN and CDR2 FVKESK.

In its sample, this clone was seen once. V is TRBV6-1 and J is TRBJ2-3; 7 positions agree with TRBD2. From germline, CDR1 is MNHNS and CDR2 SASEGT. The CDR3 consists of 16 residues. V lost 4 bases and J lost 4; bases outside the gene matches: 11. The DNA for the CDR3 is TGTGCCAGCAGTGTCCCGTCGGGCGGGAGATCAGATACGCAGTATTTT. Translated: CASSVPSGGRSDTQYF.

This chain links TRBV9 with TRBJ1-2; weak D call: TRBD1 (6 bases). Between the trimmed V and J ends, which lost 1 base and 6 bases, there was a span of 13 bases. Germline V lookup: CDR1 SGDLS, CDR2 YYNGEE. The CDR3 covers 14 residues. CDR3 bases: TGTGCCAGCAGCGTAACCTCTGGGGGCCATGGCTACACCTTC. Translation: CASSVTSGGHGYTF.

The chain uses TRBV11-3 and TRBJ2-1, with TRBD2 identical over 7 bases. This CDR3 region has 14 residues. CDR1 SGHNT and CDR2 YENEEA come from the germline V gene. V lost 4 bases, J lost 6 bases, and 6 bases stayed unmatched. Here the CDR3 reads CASSYRGGGNEQFF. CDR3 DNA: TGTGCCAGCAGCTATAGAGGCGGGGGCAATGAGCAGTTCTTC.

This rearrangement joins TRBV4-2 to TRBJ2-2; 10 nucleotides align to TRBD2. The germline CDR1 and CDR2 sequences are LGHNA and YNFKEQ. The trim removed 4 bases at V and 3 bases at J, leaving 8 bases unmatched. The CDR3 spans 17 residues. The CDR3 protein is CASSPGLAGVDTGELFF. The CDR3 region has the DNA TGTGCCAGCAGCCCTGGGCTAGCGGGGGTCGACACCGGGGAGCTGTTTTTT.

This clone showed up just once. V is TRBV29-1 and J is TRBJ1-5, with TRBD1 matching 9 bases. J was trimmed by 3 bases and V by 6 bases; bases with no gene match: 9. Germline lookup yields CDR1 SQVTM and CDR2 ANQGSEA. This CDR3 region has 15 residues. CDR3 nucleotide sequence: TGCAGCGTCGCCACCGGGACAGGGTACAATCAGCCCCAGCATTTT. Amino acid sequence: CSVATGTGYNQPQHF.

This chain links TRBV28 with TRBJ2-3; TRBD1 aligns across 7 bases. V shed 2 bases and J 1 base; nucleotides not matched to a gene: 6. The germline CDR1 and CDR2 sequences are MDHEN and SYDVKM. CDR3 length: 16 amino acids. For the CDR3, the DNA is TGTGCCAGCAGTTTACGGACAGGTACCCGCACAGATACGCAGTATTTT. This gives the protein CASSLRTGTRTDTQYF.

The gene calls are TRBV6-5 and TRBJ2-1, with D unclear. The CDR3 covers 15 residues. V was trimmed by 2 bases and J by 0 bases, leaving 8 bases between them. CDR1 and CDR2 (germline): MNHEY, SVGAGI. CDR3: CASSYGQVSYNEQFF. The CDR3 DNA sequence: TGTGCCAGCAGTTACGGGCAGGTCTCCTACAATGAGCAGTTCTTC.

This clone was seen only a few times. V usage is TRBV29-1 and J usage is TRBJ2-7, with TRBD2 matching 11 bases. This CDR3 is 13 amino acids long. CDR1 and CDR2 (germline): SQVTM, ANQGSEA. V lost 5 bases to trimming and J lost 9 bases; unmatched junction nucleotides: 9. For the CDR3, the DNA is TGCAGCGTTATCACTAGCGGGAGACTTGGGCAGTACTTC. Its protein product is CSVITSGRLGQYF.